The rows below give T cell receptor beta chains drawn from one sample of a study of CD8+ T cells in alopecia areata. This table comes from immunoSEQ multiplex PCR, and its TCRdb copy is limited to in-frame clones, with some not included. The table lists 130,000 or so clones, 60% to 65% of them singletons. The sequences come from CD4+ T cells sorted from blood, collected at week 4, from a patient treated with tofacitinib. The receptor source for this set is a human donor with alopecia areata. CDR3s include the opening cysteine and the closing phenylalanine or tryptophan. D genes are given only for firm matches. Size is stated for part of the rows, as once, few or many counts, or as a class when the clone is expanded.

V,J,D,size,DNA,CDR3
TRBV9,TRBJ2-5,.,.,TGTGCCAGCAGCGTAGATATCCAGGAGACCCAGTACTTC,CASSVDIQETQYF
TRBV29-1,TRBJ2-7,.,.,TGCAGCGTTGATATGGTGGGAGGCTACGAGCAGTACTTC,CSVDMVGGYEQYF
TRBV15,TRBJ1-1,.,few,TGTGCCACCAGCAGAGTCAGTCCGAGCACTGAAGCTTTCTTT,CATSRVSPSTEAFF
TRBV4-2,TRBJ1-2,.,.,TGTGCCAGCAGCTTCACCCCGGGCGAGGGCGATGGCTACACCTTC,CASSFTPGEGDGYTF
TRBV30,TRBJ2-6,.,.,TGTGCCTTTTATGCAGCAGTCTCTGGGGCCAACGTCCTGACTTTC,CAFYAAVSGANVLTF
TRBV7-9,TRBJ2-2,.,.,TGTGCCAGCGACACCGGGGAGCTGTTTTTT,CASDTGELFF
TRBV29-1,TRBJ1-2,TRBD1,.,TGCAGCGTTGAGGACAGGAACTCTTATGGCTACACCTTC,CSVEDRNSYGYTF
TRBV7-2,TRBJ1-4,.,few,TGTGCCAGCAGCTCAATGGGGCCCGGACAGACGAATGAAAAACTGTTTTTT,CASSSMGPGQTNEKLFF
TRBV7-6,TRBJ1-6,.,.,TGTGCCAGCAGCTTAGGTTTAGGGGAATATTCACCCCTCCACTTT,CASSLGLGEYSPLHF
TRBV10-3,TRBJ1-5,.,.,TGTGCCATCAGTAAGGATCCGAATCAGCCCCAGCATTTT,CAISKDPNQPQHF